This TCR beta chain was retrieved from a study of cytomegalovirus exposure and HLA in healthy donors. Notes on this clone: Its antigen is unidentified.

The primer mix had 60 Vbeta and 13 Jbeta primers. Repertoires were generated with immunoSEQ multiplex PCR, while TCRdb's copy carries only in-frame clones and drops some. The clone table shows roughly 60,000 clones, with the ten largest holding less than 4%. Donors consisted of healthy bone marrow donors. Study results and limitations: Some highly shared sequence variants likely arose as a pipeline artifact. Cytomegalovirus association was listed for about 150 TCR beta chains.

This CDR3 is 15 amino acids long. Germline V lookup: CDR1 GTSNPN, CDR2 SVGIG (reference sequence). V was clipped by 0 bases and J by 2 bases; unmatched bases: 7. Sequences were obtained from PBMCs. The TCR originated in a woman under 30 in good health and CMV-seronegative. The chain has TRBV30 and TRBJ2-7; 7 bases are shared with TRBD1. Here the CDR3 reads CAWSVSQGITYEQYF. DNA for the CDR3: TGTGCCTGGAGTGTTTCACAGGGGATTACCTACGAGCAGTACTTC.